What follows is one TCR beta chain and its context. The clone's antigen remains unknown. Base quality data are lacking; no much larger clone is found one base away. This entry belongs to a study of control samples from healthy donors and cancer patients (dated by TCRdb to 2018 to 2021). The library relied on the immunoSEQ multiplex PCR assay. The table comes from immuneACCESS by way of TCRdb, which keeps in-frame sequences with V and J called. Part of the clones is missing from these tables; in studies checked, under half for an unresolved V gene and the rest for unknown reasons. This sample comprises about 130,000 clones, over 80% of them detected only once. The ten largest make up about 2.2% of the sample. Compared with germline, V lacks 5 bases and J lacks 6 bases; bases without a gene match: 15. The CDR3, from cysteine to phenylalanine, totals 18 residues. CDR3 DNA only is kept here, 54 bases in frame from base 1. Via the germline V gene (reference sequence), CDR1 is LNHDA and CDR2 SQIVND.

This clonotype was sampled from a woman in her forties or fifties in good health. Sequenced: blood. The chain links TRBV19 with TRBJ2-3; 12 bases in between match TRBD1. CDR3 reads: CASSPKPPGQGAMDTQYF. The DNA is TGTGCCAGTAGTCCAAAGCCTCCGGGACAGGGGGCGATGGATACGCAGTATTTT.